This T cell receptor beta chain originates from a study of quantifying T cell responses using KT2 cells. Looking at the study overall: TCR alpha and beta constant-region primers primed reverse transcription of RNA. The second PCR ran as a qPCR until a predetermined fluorescence threshold was reached. General observations from the study: KT2 sequence counts showed saturation when very many KT2 cells were spiked in.

This CDR3 contains 13 residues. Germline loops: CDR1 MNHEY, CDR2 SVGEGT. Deletions cut 11 bases from V and 3 bases from J, with 15 bases between. The sample is PBMC spiked with counted cells of clone KT2. Ten or more counts support this clonotype. Its target is not known. A single-stranded UMI oligo with SP2 sequence was ligated to cDNA 3' ends. The first PCR ran three to four cycles with an equimolar RC1.1 and RC1.2 beta primer mix. TCRdb redid the calling of the UMI-ligation and nested PCR reads with MiXCR, one entry per CDR3 protein. The sample has over 35,000 distinct CDR3 sequences, about a sixth seen once.

This clonotype was sampled from a human donor. Sample: PBMCs spiked with cells of the T cell clone KT2. The chain joins TRBV6-2 or TRBV6-3 to TRBJ2-3, with TRBD2 as a possible D gene (6 bases). For the CDR3, the DNA is TGTGCCGGAGCGCCGGGGAGGACAGATACGCAGTATTTT. It encodes CAGAPGRTDTQYF.